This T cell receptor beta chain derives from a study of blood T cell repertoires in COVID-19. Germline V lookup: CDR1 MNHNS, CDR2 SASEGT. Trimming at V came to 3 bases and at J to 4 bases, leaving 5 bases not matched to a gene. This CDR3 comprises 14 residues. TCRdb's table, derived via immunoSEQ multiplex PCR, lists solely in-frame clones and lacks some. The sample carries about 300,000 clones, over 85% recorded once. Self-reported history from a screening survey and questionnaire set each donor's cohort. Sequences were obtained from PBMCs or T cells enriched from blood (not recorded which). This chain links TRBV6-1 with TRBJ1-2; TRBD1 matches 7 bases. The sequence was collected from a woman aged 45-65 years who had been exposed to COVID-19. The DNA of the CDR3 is TGTGCCAGCAGTGAGAAACAGGGGCCCTATGGCTACACCTTC. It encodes CASSEKQGPYGYTF.